The following is a T cell receptor (beta chain) sequence with its context. No cognate antigen has been identified for it. Base quality data are lacking; no much larger clone is found one base away. This sample was taken from a study of cytomegalovirus exposure and HLA in healthy donors (dated by TCRdb to about 2017). As for the study more broadly: According to an earlier analysis of a few hundred of the donors, roughly 180 million T cells yielded over 90 million unique TCR beta sequences and 276 Gb of sequence data. An early release covering some 640 HLA-typed donors comprised approximately 300 gigabases of sequencing data and some 79 million unique TCR sequences. Of the roughly 400 genotyped donors, roughly 85% fell in the genetic ancestry cluster associated with self-reported Caucasian donors. The study was designed to test whether signatures of past pathogen exposure could be identified by cataloging public T cell receptors. Using immunosequencing, the study profiled T cell repertoires from about 620 subjects and related those repertoires to cytomegalovirus serostatus. A separate validation cohort of approximately 130 different subjects was used in addition to the 666-subject first cohort. To predict cytomegalovirus infection status, the study brought together high-throughput TCR immunosequencing, statistical association of individual TCRs with disease status, and machine learning. To study patterns of TCR occurrence, a later analysis re-analyzed previously published TCR beta repertoires from several hundred donors and added high-resolution HLA genotyping. In the later analysis, no new phenotypic data were used to find candidate immune exposures; instead, reliance was placed on TCR beta sequences and their occurrence across donors. To decide whether each TCR beta V gene segment behaved as functional or pseudogenic, an earlier analysis of fewer than 750 of the donors relied on high-throughput TCR beta sequencing. Donor age, sex, ethnicity and CMV serostatus were compiled together with the repertoire data. A later genetic analysis used genome-wide SNP genotypes for about three fifths of the 666 donors, treating that subset as a discovery cohort. Every repertoire in the discovery cohort had been generated on one and the same sequencing platform. HLA typing included class I and class II loci at four-digit resolution. The number of typed donors differed by locus: roughly 620-630 for A, B, C, DRB1 and DQB1; roughly 510 for DQA1; approximately 600 for DPA1; and approximately 450 for DPB1. Four or five DR-DQ haplotypes were handled as single units for association and clustering because linkage in the cohort was strong. Among some 400 genotyped donors of the cohort, an average of about 220,000 unique TCR beta nucleotide sequences was sequenced per donor, of which 15% to 20% were non-productive.

Results the study describes overall, beyond this receptor: The classifier was reported to diagnose cytomegalovirus status with high specificity and sensitivity in both the original and validation cohorts. Because HLA typing was missing for some donors at each locus, association tests included only the typed subset. In this cohort, only TCR beta chains were sequenced, and detectable features were limited by the absence of alpha or paired-chain data. Specific HLA alleles were associated with 16,951 TCR beta sequences at a false discovery rate of 0.05 in a later analysis. In a later analysis, HLA-associated TCR beta chains were found to be more clonally expanded and to have lower generation probabilities than equally common non-associated chains. According to a later analysis, most CMV-associated TCR beta chains appeared to be HLA-restricted, and the HLA associations seemed to be driven largely by CMV exposure. A group of highly shared sequence variants was considered likely to be a technical artifact of the sequencing pipeline. Strong co-occurrence of HLA alleles, especially DR and DQ, made assigning TCR associations to individual alleles difficult. Sequencing depth was assumed to be roughly uniform across donors in the presence/absence analyses, though that assumption may not hold. In a later analysis, TCR association rates were found to vary across HLA loci, with the most associated TCRs seen for DRB1 alleles and the fewest for HLA-C alleles. The study gave a list of more than 150 TCR beta chains associated with cytomegalovirus. According to the authors, the approach could potentially be generalized to other disease states and immunological phenotypes. Some IMGT-functional V segments, including TRBV6-2 and TRBV6-3, could not be distinguished by the 87-base-pair reads and were therefore excluded. Across donors, most TCR sequences were observed very rarely, whereas some public TCRs were present in many individuals. According to a later genetic analysis, donors in an Asian-associated ancestry cluster had fewer N-insertions in productive TCRs than the approximately 610-donor mean. Because counts were too low, approximately 15 rarely observed V segments, including chromosome 9 orphons, were excluded from the earlier analysis of several hundred of the donors. Linkage disequilibrium might explain the correlated functional status among segregating V segments, but an unknown experimental factor could not be ruled out. An association between a missense DCLRE1C variant and V-gene and J-gene trimming of TCR beta chains was found in a later genetic analysis and replicated in an independent cohort. A few of the identified cytomegalovirus-associated TCR beta chains were confirmed in vitro to be specific for cytomegalovirus antigens. In an earlier analysis of around 600 of the donors, most TCR beta V segments appeared in productive rearrangements about 87% or about 30% of the time, broadly matching IMGT annotations. In a later analysis, several top co-occurrence clusters were reported to appear linked to parvovirus B19, influenza, CMV and Epstein-Barr virus. The only immune exposure information available for the cohort was CMV serostatus. A further reported finding was that TCR beta sequences accurately predicted the HLA-A and HLA-B alleles for most subjects in the first cohort.

The cohort consisted of 670 or so healthy bone marrow donors. Cohort members were all nominally healthy when sampled, although unrecorded immune exposures were likely present. CMV serostatus was recorded as positive for 250 to 300 and negative for about half of the 666 cohort members, whereas no CMV serostatus was recorded for the donor in question. A peripheral blood sample was provided by each donor, and peripheral blood mononuclear cells were used for TCR beta sequencing. The Qiagen DNeasy Blood Extraction Kit was used to extract genomic DNA from the blood cell samples. CDR1 and CDR2 are drawn from the germline V gene: KGHSH, LQKENI. Including cysteine and phenylalanine, the CDR3 has 15 amino acids. Only CDR3 DNA remains: 45 bases, in frame from the first base. V is pruned by 2 bases and J by 1 base, leaving 4 bases of the junction without a gene match. The library came from the immunoSEQ multiplex PCR assay. The multiplex PCR relied on a mix of 60 forward primers for TCR Vbeta segments and 13 reverse primers for TCR Jbeta segments. A multiplex PCR assay on genomic DNA amplified the CDR3 region of rearranged TCR beta genes. On the Illumina HiSeq System, the amplified TCR beta libraries were sequenced as 87-base-pair reads. Under the source paper's analysis protocol: A later analysis tallied around 87 million unique TCR beta chains across the 600 to 700 repertoires, and some 12 million of those chains were shared by two or more donors. Raw reads were error-corrected and collapsed into unique sequences with a nearest-neighbor algorithm that merged closely related sequences to remove PCR and sequencing errors. V, D and J gene segments were assigned by aligning CDR3 sequences to IMGT reference sequences. For a sequence to be retained, a match of at least six nucleotides was required to both a V gene segment and a J gene segment. Rearrangements were classified as productive when the CDR3 lacked stop codons and remained in frame with V and J, and all other rearrangements were classified as non-productive. Following IMGT convention, CDR3 was defined as the stretch from the second conserved V-encoded cysteine to the conserved J-encoded phenylalanine. The earlier analysis of some 540 of the donors excluded any sequence lacking an unambiguous match to a single V gene segment. In an earlier analysis of a few hundred of the donors, V segments were called functional above 56.7% productive rearrangements and were called segregating when the between-donor standard deviation exceeded 5%. A statistical classification framework was built to diagnose cytomegalovirus status from the catalog of TCR beta chain sequences. In a later analysis, TCR nucleotide sequences were compared against IMGT/GENE-DB human TR gene sequences so that V and J genes could be assigned. The TCRdist pipeline was used in a later analysis to assign CDR3 sequences and most-parsimonious VDJ recombination scenarios. In a later analysis, each TCR beta chain was defined by its CDR3 amino acid sequence together with its V-gene family, and reads lacking a unique V-gene family were excluded. A later analysis removed 500 to 600 highly shared, low-generation-probability nucleotide sequences to deal with suspected cross-contamination and a sequencing artifact. For each public chain, a later analysis derived a clonal expansion index from normalized ranks of inferred template counts within each repertoire. In a later analysis, generation probabilities were computed using a VDJ recombination model fitted to out-of-frame rearrangements, and the results were checked against IGoR. Hypergeometric tests were used in a later analysis to score TCR-TCR, TCR-HLA and TCR-CMV co-occurrence, with a repertoire-size bias correction applied to the TCR pairs. A later analysis estimated false discovery rates by permuting HLA or CMV assignments 20 times. In a later analysis, co-occurring TCRs were grouped with DBSCAN, and TCRdist sequence similarity was added when clustering was performed within HLA-allele-positive subsets. Repertoires with fewer than 30,000 or more than 120,000 public chains, plus five repertoires with anomalous nucleotide sharing, were excluded from co-occurrence clustering. In TCRdb, the immuneACCESS table is reduced to in-frame sequences with V and J assigned. These tables do not hold every clone; where another copy was compared, an unresolved V gene accounts for under half, and the others remain unexplained. From that table come the V and J calls and clone size; the DNA was used to work out D and trimming. The sample table contains 200,000 to 250,000 clones; only one count was recorded for about 84% of them. The top ten hold 1.3% of the sample.

The rearrangement joined TRBV18 to TRBJ1-1; a stretch of 7 junction bases matches TRBD1. The sequenced sample consisted of PBMCs. The receptor was isolated from a human donor in good health. The CDR3 corresponds to CASSPEGTENTEAFF. Here is the DNA: TGTGCCAGCTCACCAGAGGGGACAGAGAACACTGAAGCTTTCTTT.